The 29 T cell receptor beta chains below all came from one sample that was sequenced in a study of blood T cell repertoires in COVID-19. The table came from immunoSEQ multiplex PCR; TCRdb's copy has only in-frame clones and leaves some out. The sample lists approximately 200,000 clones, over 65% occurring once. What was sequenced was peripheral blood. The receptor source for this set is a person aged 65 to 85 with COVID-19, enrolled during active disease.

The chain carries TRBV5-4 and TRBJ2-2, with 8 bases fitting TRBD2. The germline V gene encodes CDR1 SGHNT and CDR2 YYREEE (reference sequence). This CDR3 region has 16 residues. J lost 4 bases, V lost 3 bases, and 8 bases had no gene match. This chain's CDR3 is CASSSLKLAGTGELFF. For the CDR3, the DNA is TGTGCCAGCAGCTCGCTAAAGCTAGCGGGCACCGGGGAGCTGTTTTTT.

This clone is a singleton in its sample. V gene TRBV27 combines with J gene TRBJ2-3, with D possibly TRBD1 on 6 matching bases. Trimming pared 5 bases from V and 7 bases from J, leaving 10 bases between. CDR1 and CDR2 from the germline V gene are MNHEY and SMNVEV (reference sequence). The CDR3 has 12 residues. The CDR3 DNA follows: TGTGCCAGCAGTAGAGGGGGTAATACGCAGTATTTT. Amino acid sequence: CASSRGGNTQYF.

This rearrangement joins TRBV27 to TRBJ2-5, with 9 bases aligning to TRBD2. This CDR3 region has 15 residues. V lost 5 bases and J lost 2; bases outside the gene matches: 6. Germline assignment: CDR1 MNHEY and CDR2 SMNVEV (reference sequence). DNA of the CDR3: TGTGCCAGCAGTGGACTAGCGACCTTTCAAGAGACCCAGTACTTC. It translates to CASSGLATFQETQYF.

CDR3 sequence: CASSARQGRQETQYF. The CDR3 bases are TGTGCCAGCAGCGCGAGACAGGGACGCCAAGAGACCCAGTACTTC. The rearrangement joins TRBV7-9 to TRBJ2-5, with 7 bases fitting TRBD1. V lost 5 bases and J lost 1; bases outside the gene matches: 7. There are 15 residues in the CDR3. Per germline, CDR1 SEHNR and CDR2 FQNEAQ (reference sequence).

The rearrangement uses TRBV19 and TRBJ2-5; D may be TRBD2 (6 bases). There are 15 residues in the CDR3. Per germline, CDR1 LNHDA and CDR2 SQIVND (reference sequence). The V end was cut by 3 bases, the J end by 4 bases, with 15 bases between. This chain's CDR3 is CASSIAGGAGETQYF. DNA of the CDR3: TGTGCCAGTAGTATTGCCGGCGGGGCGGGAGAGACCCAGTACTTC.

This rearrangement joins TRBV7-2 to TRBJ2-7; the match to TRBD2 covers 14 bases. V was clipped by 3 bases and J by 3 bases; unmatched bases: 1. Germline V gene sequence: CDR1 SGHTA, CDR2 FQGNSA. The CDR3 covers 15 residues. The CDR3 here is CASSFGLAGGYEQYF. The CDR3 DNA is TGTGCCAGCAGCTTCGGACTAGCGGGGGGCTACGAGCAGTACTTC.

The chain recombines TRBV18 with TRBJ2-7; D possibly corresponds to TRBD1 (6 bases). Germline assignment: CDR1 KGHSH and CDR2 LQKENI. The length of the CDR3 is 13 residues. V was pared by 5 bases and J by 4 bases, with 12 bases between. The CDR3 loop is CASSALGAYEQYF. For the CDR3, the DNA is TGTGCCAGCTCAGCCCTGGGGGCATACGAGCAGTACTTC.

The DNA for the CDR3 is TGTGCCAGCTCCCCTAGCGGGACCGGGGGTGAGCAGTTCTTC. Translating gives CASSPSGTGGEQFF. The genes are TRBV18 and TRBJ2-1, with TRBD2 identical over 9 bases. This CDR3 has 14 amino acids. The ends lost 6 bases at V and 9 bases at J; junction bases unmatched: 9. Germline V gives CDR1 KGHSH, CDR2 LQKENI.

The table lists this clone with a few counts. As DNA, the CDR3 is TGTGCCAGCAGTTTGAGGACAGGTAGCACTGAAGCTTTCTTT. Protein product: CASSLRTGSTEAFF. The chain joins TRBV27 to TRBJ1-1, with TRBD1 matching 7 bases. The CDR3 loop spans 14 amino acids. Germline V gene sequence: CDR1 MNHEY, CDR2 SMNVEV (reference sequence). V lost 3 bases to trimming and J lost 4 bases; unmatched junction nucleotides: 5.

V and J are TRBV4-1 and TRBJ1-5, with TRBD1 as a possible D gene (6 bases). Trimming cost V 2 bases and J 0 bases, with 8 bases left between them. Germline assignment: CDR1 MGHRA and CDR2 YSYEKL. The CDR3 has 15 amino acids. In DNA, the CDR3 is TGCGCCAGCAGCCAAAACAGGGATAGCAATCAGCCCCAGCATTTT. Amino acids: CASSQNRDSNQPQHF.

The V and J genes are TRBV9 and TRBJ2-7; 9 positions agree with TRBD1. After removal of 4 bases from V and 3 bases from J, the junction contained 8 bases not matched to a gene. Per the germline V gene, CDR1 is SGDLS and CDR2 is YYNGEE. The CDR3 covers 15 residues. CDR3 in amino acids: CASSPRTGAGYEQYF. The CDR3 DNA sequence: TGTGCCAGCAGCCCTCGGACAGGGGCGGGCTACGAGCAGTACTTC.

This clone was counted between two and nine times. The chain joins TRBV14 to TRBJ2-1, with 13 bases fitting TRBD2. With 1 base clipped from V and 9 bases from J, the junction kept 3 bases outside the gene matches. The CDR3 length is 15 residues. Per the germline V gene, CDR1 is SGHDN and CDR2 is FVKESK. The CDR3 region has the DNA TGTGCCAGCAGCCAAGGACTAGCGGGGGGAACTGAGCAGTTCTTC. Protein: CASSQGLAGGTEQFF.

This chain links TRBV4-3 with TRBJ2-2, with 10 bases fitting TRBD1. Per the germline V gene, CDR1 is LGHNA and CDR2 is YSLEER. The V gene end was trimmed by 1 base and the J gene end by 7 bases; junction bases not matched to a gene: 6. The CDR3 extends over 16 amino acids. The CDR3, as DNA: TGCGCCAGCAGCCAAGCGACAGGGGGCTGGAACGGGGAGCTGTTTTTT. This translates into CASSQATGGWNGELFF.

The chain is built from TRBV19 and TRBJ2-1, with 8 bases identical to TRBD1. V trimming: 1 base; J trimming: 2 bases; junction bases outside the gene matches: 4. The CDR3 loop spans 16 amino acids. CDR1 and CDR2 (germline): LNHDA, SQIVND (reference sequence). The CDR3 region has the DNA TGTGCCAGTAGTATAGGGGGCAGGGGGCCCTACAATGAGCAGTTCTTC. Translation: CASSIGGRGPYNEQFF.

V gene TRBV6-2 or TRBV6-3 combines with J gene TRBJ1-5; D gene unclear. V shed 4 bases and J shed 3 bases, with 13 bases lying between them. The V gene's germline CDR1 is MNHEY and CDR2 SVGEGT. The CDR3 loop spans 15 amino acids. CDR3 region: CASSSASSANQPQHF. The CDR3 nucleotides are TGTGCCAGCAGTTCGGCCTCCAGCGCCAATCAGCCCCAGCATTTT.

CDR3 bases: TGTGCCAGCAGCCACGGCGTGGGAGCGGAAGATACGCAGTATTTT. Its protein product is CASSHGVGAEDTQYF. V is TRBV7-3 and J is TRBJ2-3; tentatively, D is TRBD2 (5 bases). CDR1 SGHTA and CDR2 FQGTGA come from the germline V gene. Trimming cost V 5 bases and J 5 bases, with 17 bases left between them. There are 15 residues in the CDR3. The whole variable domain, filled in from reference TRBV7-3 and TRBJ2-3, reads GAGVSQTPSNKVTEKGKYVELRCDPISGHTALYWYRQSLGQGPEFLIYFQGTGAADDSGLPNDRFFAVRPEGSVSTLKIQRTERGDSAVYLCASSHGVGAEDTQYFGPGTRLTVL.

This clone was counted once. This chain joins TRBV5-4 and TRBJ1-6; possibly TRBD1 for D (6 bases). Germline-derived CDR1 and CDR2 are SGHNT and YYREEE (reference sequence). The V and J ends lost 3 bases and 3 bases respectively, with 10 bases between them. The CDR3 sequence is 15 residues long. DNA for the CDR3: TGTGCCAGCAGCTCAAAGGGGGTCTATAATTCACCCCTCCACTTT. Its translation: CASSSKGVYNSPLHF.

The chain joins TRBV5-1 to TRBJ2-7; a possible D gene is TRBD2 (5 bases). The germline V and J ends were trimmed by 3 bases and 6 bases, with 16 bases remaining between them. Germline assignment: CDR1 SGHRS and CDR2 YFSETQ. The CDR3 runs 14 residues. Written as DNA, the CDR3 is TGCGCCAGCAGCTATGGAGCGGAGGTAGGCGAGCAGTACTTC. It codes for CASSYGAEVGEQYF. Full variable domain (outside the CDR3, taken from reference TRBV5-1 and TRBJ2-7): KAGVTQTPRYLIKTRGQQVTLSCSPISGHRSVSWYQQTPGQGLQFLFEYFSETQRNKGNFPGRFSGRQFSNSRSEMNVSTLELGDSALYLCASSYGAEVGEQYFGPGTRLTVT.

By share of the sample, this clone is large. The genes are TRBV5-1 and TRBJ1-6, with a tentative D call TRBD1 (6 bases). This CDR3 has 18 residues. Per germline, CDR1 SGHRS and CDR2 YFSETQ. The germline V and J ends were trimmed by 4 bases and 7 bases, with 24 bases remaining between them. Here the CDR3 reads CASSPMGGLGQGNSPLHF. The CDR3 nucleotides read TGCGCCAGCAGCCCAATGGGGGGGCTTGGGCAGGGAAATTCACCCCTCCACTTT.

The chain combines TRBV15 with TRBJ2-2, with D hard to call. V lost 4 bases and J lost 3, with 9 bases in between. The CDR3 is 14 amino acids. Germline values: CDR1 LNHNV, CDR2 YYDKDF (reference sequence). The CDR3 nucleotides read TGTGCCACCAGCAAGTACAGTGACACCGGGGAGCTGTTTTTT. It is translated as CATSKYSDTGELFF.

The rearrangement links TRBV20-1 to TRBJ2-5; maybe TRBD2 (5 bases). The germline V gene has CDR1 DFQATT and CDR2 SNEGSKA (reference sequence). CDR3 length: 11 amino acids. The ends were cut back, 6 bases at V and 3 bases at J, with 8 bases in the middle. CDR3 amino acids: CSAEAEETQYF. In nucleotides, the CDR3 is TGCAGTGCCGAAGCGGAAGAGACCCAGTACTTC.

As DNA, the CDR3 is TGTGCCAGCAGCCAGGGCACCTCAAACTATGGCTACACCTTC. This translates into CASSQGTSNYGYTF. The chain joins TRBV3-1 (or the pseudogene TRBV3-2) to TRBJ1-2; no firm D call. The V and J ends lost 3 bases and 2 bases respectively, with 10 bases between them. CDR1 LGHDT and CDR2 YNNKEL come from the germline V gene (reference sequence). This CDR3 contains 14 residues.

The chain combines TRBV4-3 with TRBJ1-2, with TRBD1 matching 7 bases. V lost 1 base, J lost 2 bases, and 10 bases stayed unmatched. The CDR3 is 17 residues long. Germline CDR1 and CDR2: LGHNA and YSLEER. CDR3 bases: TGCGCCAGCAGCCAAGTTACTCCGGGACAGAGAAACTATGGCTACACCTTC. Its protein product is CASSQVTPGQRNYGYTF.

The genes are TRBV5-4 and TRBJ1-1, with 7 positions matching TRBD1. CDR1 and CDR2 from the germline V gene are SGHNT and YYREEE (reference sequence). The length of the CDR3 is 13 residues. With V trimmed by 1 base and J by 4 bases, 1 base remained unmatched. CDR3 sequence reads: CASSLTGVTEAFF. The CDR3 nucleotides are TGTGCCAGCAGCTTGACAGGGGTCACTGAAGCTTTCTTT.

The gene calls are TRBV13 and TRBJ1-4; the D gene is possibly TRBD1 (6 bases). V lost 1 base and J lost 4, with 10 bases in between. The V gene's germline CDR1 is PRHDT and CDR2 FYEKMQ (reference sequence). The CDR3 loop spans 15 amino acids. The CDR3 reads CASSLVGAGNEKLFF. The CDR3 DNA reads TGTGCCAGCAGCTTAGTGGGGGCCGGTAATGAAAAACTGTTTTTT.

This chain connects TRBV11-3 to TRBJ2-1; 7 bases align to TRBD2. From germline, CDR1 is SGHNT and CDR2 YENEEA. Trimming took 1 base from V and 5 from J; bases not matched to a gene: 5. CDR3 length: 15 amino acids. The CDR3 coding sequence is TGTGCCAGCAGCTTAGGGGGGGGTCGAAACAATGAGCAGTTCTTC. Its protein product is CASSLGGGRNNEQFF.

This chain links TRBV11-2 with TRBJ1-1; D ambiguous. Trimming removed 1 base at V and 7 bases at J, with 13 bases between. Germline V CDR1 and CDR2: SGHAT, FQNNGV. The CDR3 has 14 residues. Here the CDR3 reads CASSLGGETSEAFF. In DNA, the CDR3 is TGTGCCAGCAGCTTAGGCGGGGAGACCAGTGAAGCTTTCTTT.

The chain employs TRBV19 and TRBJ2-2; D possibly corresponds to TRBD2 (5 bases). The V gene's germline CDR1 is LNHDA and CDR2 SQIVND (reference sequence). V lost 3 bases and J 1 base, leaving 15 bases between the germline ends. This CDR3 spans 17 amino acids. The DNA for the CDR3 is TGTGCCAGTAGTATTTCCGGTTGGAGGAAGAACACCGGGGAGCTGTTTTTT. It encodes CASSISGWRKNTGELFF.

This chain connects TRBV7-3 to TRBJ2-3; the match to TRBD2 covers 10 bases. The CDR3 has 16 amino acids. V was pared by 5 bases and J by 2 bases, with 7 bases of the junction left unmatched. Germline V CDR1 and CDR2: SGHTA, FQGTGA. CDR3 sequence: CASSVTSGRYTDTQYF. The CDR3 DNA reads TGTGCCAGCAGCGTGACTAGCGGGCGATACACAGATACGCAGTATTTT.